The 10 T cell receptor beta chains presented below share a single source sample, sequenced in a study of blood T cell repertoires in COVID-19. TCRdb's table, derived via immunoSEQ multiplex PCR, lists solely in-frame clones and lacks some. The sample includes some 310,000 clones, roughly 90% seen only once; the top ten take 2.9%. The sample was peripheral blood. These receptors all stem from a woman aged 25 to 39 with COVID-19, enrolled during active disease.

The chain has TRBV3-1 (or the pseudogene TRBV3-2) and TRBJ1-4; D not certain. There are 16 residues in the CDR3. CDR1 is LGHDT, CDR2 YNNKEL, per germline (reference sequence). Trimming removed 0 bases from V and 4 bases from J, with 12 bases in between. The CDR3 nucleotides read TGTGCCAGCAGCCAAGAAGTGGAGCCTAATAATGAAAAACTGTTTTTT. Translated, it gives CASSQEVEPNNEKLFF.

The chain carries TRBV27 and TRBJ1-1; 10 positions match TRBD1. V trimming: 6 bases; J trimming: 5 bases; junction bases outside the gene matches: 6. CDR1 MNHEY and CDR2 SMNVEV come from the germline V gene (reference sequence). There are 14 residues in the CDR3. In DNA form, the CDR3 reads TGTGCCAGCAGCTTGACAGGGGGCAGGACTGAAGCTTTCTTT. Amino acid sequence: CASSLTGGRTEAFF.

V usage is TRBV3-1 (or the pseudogene TRBV3-2) and J usage is TRBJ1-1, with 10 bases matching TRBD1. The germline V gene encodes CDR1 LGHDT and CDR2 YNNKEL (reference sequence). The CDR3 totals 14 residues. The V gene end was trimmed by 4 bases and the J gene end by 11 bases; junction bases not matched to a gene: 10. The chain's CDR3 is CASSLGQGSVSAFF. The CDR3 DNA follows: TGTGCCAGCAGCCTGGGACAGGGGTCGGTCTCGGCTTTCTTT.

The chain carries TRBV27 and TRBJ1-1; tentative D call: TRBD1 (6 bases). The V end lost 6 bases, the J end lost 5 bases, and 22 bases lay between the germline ends. The CDR3 is 16 amino acids. Per the germline V gene, CDR1 is MNHEY and CDR2 is SMNVEV (reference sequence). CDR3 coding DNA: TGTGCCAGCAGCGACCCCCGGGGGGCGGTGGGAACTGAAGCTTTCTTT. Amino acids: CASSDPRGAVGTEAFF.

The chain recombines TRBV28 with TRBJ2-1, with 9 bases that match TRBD2. CDR3 length: 15 amino acids. Germline V lookup: CDR1 MDHEN, CDR2 SYDVKM. The trim removed 4 bases at V and 9 bases at J, leaving 10 bases unmatched. The CDR3 region is CASSSTGTSRSEQFF. CDR3 coding DNA: TGTGCCAGCAGTTCGACCGGGACTAGCAGGAGTGAGCAGTTCTTC.

The chain joins TRBV29-1 to TRBJ1-2, with 8 bases lining up with TRBD1. This CDR3 comprises 13 residues. V was pared by 6 bases and J by 1 base, with 4 bases of the junction left unmatched. CDR1 is SQVTM and CDR2 is ANQGSEA in the germline V gene. The CDR3 DNA follows: TGCAGCGTGTGGGACAGGCGTAACTATGGCTACACCTTC. Translation: CSVWDRRNYGYTF. Full variable domain (rest looked up from reference TRBV29-1 and TRBJ1-2): SAVISQKPSRDICQRGTSLTIQCQVDSQVTMMFWYRQQPGQSLTLIATANQGSEATYESGFVIDKFPISRPNLTFSTLTVSNMSPEDSSIYLCSVWDRRNYGYTFGSGTRLTVV.

The chain couples TRBV11-2 to TRBJ1-1; perhaps TRBD1 as D (5 bases). V lost 5 bases to trimming and J lost 5 bases, with 15 bases between them. This CDR3 has 14 amino acids. Germline V gene lookup returns CDR1 SGHAT and CDR2 FQNNGV. The chain's CDR3 is CASSPLKGVTEAFF. For the CDR3, the DNA is TGTGCCAGCAGCCCGCTGAAAGGGGTGACTGAAGCTTTCTTT.

This clone was picked up one time. The chain joins TRBV7-2 to TRBJ1-4; D is unclear. The CDR3 consists of 14 residues. Germline V CDR1 and CDR2: SGHTA, FQGNSA. Trimming removed 1 base at V and 7 bases at J, with 10 bases between. The CDR3 region is CASSLETAGEKLFF. The CDR3 DNA reads as TGTGCCAGCAGCTTAGAGACTGCGGGTGAAAAACTGTTTTTT. The full variable domain, its missing parts supplied by reference TRBV7-2 and TRBJ1-4, is GAGVSQSPSNKVTEKGKDVELRCDPISGHTALYWYRQSLGQGLEFLIYFQGNSAPDKSGLPSDRFSAERTGGSVSTLTIQRTQQEDSAVYLCASSLETAGEKLFFGSGTQLSVL.

This clone has a single count. V is TRBV29-1 and J is TRBJ1-2; D perhaps matches TRBD1 (6 bases). CDR1 is SQVTM, CDR2 ANQGSEA, per germline. This CDR3 is 11 amino acids long. V lost 7 bases to trimming and J lost 4 bases, with 10 bases between them. The CDR3 nucleotides are TGCAGCGCGGACAGTTCCTATGGCTACACCTTC. Translation: CSADSSYGYTF.

This clone was recorded only once. The rearrangement links TRBV7-9 to TRBJ1-3, with TRBD1 matching over 8 bases. The CDR3 extends over 16 amino acids. CDR1 and CDR2 (germline): SEHNR, FQNEAQ (reference sequence). V was pared by 5 bases and J by 2 bases, with 8 bases of the junction left unmatched. The CDR3 protein is CASSGGQGGPGNTIYF. CDR3 sequence (DNA): TGTGCCAGCAGCGGAGGACAGGGCGGCCCTGGAAACACCATATATTTT.